One and the same sample provided the 25 T cell receptor beta chains below, sequenced in a study of the immune and genomic landscape of osteosarcoma. The method was immunoSEQ multiplex PCR; TCRdb's version includes in-frame clones alone and lacks a portion of them. The sample lists some 200 clones, roughly 85% occurring once. The sample consisted of metastatic tumor tissue from the lung. The origin of the receptors is a girl aged 10-17 years with osteosarcoma.

The chain joins TRBV12-5 to TRBJ1-1, with D tentatively TRBD1 (5 bases). The CDR3 is made up of 14 amino acids. Germline assignment: CDR1 LGHNT and CDR2 FRNRAP. Trimming stripped 6 bases from V and 6 bases from J, with 17 bases between. The CDR3 DNA is TGTGCTAGTGGCCCCGGAGGGGCGGCCCCTGAAGCTTTCTTT. Protein: CASGPGGAAPEAFF.

The rearrangement joins TRBV4-2 to TRBJ2-5; 12 positions match TRBD2. V was clipped by 3 bases and J by 0 bases; unmatched bases: 11. Germline CDR1 and CDR2: LGHNA and YNFKEQ. The CDR3 extends over 19 amino acids. The CDR3 protein is CASSHPQGLAGGNQETQYF. CDR3 nucleotides: TGTGCCAGCAGCCACCCCCAAGGGCTAGCGGGGGGGAACCAAGAGACCCAGTACTTC.

The V call is TRBV12-2, the J call TRBJ2-7; the table names TRBD1, a call not compared with the DNA. TRBV12-2 is shown as a pseudogene. This CDR3 is built from 19 residues. CDR3 protein: CASRLEVEPRQAGTYEQYF. DNA for the CDR3: TGTGCAAGTCGCTTAGAGGTAGAACCCAGACAGGCAGGGACCTACGAGCAGTACTTC.

The V gene is TRBV4-3, the J gene TRBJ1-1; 8 bases line up with TRBD1. Germline assignment: CDR1 LGHNA and CDR2 YSLEER. V dropped 4 bases and J dropped 1; count of bases not matched to a gene: 2. The CDR3 consists of 14 residues. The CDR3 loop is CASSLGQENTEAFF. CDR3 DNA: TGCGCCAGCAGCCTGGGACAGGAGAACACTGAAGCTTTCTTT.

This rearrangement joins TRBV5-4 to TRBJ1-1, with a weak D call TRBD1 (5 bases). Per germline, CDR1 SGHNT and CDR2 YYREEE (reference sequence). V lost 0 bases, J lost 1 base, and 7 bases lay in between. The CDR3 has 14 amino acids. CDR3: CASSLDRGNTEAFF. The CDR3 bases are TGTGCCAGCAGCTTGGATAGGGGGAACACTGAAGCTTTCTTT.

The chain couples TRBV5-6 to TRBJ2-5; possible D gene TRBD1, 6 bases. This CDR3 contains 14 residues. V was shortened by 6 bases and J by 5 bases, with 17 bases between the two germline ends. The V gene's germline CDR1 is SGHDT and CDR2 YYEEEE. CDR3 sequence: CASNRRRGDETQYF. As DNA, the CDR3 is TGTGCCAGCAACAGACGCAGGGGAGACGAGACCCAGTACTTC.

The V and J genes are TRBV7-6 and TRBJ2-2; D is ambiguous. The V gene's germline CDR1 is SGHVS and CDR2 FNYEAQ. V lost 4 bases to trimming and J lost 10 bases, with 13 bases between them. The CDR3 loop spans 13 amino acids. CDR3 nucleotides: TGTGCCAGCAGCTCGTTAGCTACGCAGGAGCTGTTTTTT. Its protein product is CASSSLATQELFF.

On this clone: One end of the junction varies from germline; a read error may be responsible. Other DNA variants within this sample encode the same CDR3. The chain uses TRBV30 and TRBJ1-2; D is uncertain. Germline V gene sequence: CDR1 GTSNPN, CDR2 SVGIG (reference sequence). This CDR3 is built from 10 residues. The CDR3 nucleotides are TGCGCCCATAAGGCCAATGGCTACACCTTC. It codes for CAHKANGYTF.

The chain couples TRBV4-3 to TRBJ2-7; D might be TRBD1 (5 bases). The germline V gene has CDR1 LGHNA and CDR2 YSLEER. V was cut by 0 bases and J by 3 bases, with 15 bases left in between. This CDR3 comprises 16 residues. The CDR3, as DNA: TGCGCCAGCAGCCAAGATCCCGGCACAGGAAGCTACGAGCAGTACTTC. Its translation: CASSQDPGTGSYEQYF.

CDR3 amino acids: CASSYAQGWEETQYF. In DNA form, the CDR3 reads TGTGCCAGCAGTTACGCTCAGGGGTGGGAAGAGACCCAGTACTTC. This sequence joins TRBV6-6 and TRBJ2-5, with D maybe TRBD1 (6 bases). V lost 2 bases to trimming and J lost 3 bases, with 13 bases between them. Per the germline V gene, CDR1 is MNHNY and CDR2 is SVGAGI (reference sequence). There are 15 residues in the CDR3.

This clone showed up just once. This sequence joins TRBV13 and TRBJ2-7; 8 bases agree with TRBD2. Germline CDR1 reads PRHDT; CDR2 reads FYEKMQ (reference sequence). The CDR3 extends over 18 amino acids. V shed 2 bases and J 2 bases; nucleotides not matched to a gene: 14. The CDR3, as DNA: TGTGCCAGCAGCTTATATCCCCGGGGGGGGGCGAGCCCCTACGAGCAGTACTTC. Its protein product is CASSLYPRGGASPYEQYF.

This clone was found a few times. V gene TRBV2 combines with J gene TRBJ1-6; 7 nucleotides align to TRBD1. Germline loops: CDR1 SNHLY, CDR2 FYNNEI. Trimming at V came to 7 bases and at J to 9 bases, leaving 12 bases not matched to a gene. The CDR3 extends over 15 amino acids. The CDR3 is CASNSGQVVSSPLHF. DNA of the CDR3: TGTGCCAGCAACTCCGGACAGGTGGTTAGTTCACCCCTCCACTTT.

V and J are TRBV11-2 and TRBJ1-1; D is unclear. Germline V lookup: CDR1 SGHAT, CDR2 FQNNGV. The CDR3 is made up of 14 amino acids. Trimming took 0 bases from V and 1 from J, leaving 6 bases between them. As DNA, the CDR3 is TGTGCCAGCAGCTTAGATCTCAAGAACACTGAAGCTTTCTTT. Its translation: CASSLDLKNTEAFF.

This sequence joins TRBV6-1 and TRBJ2-7, with 8 bases aligning to TRBD2. The CDR3 contains 15 residues. The trim removed 0 bases at V and 2 bases at J, leaving 3 bases unmatched. Per germline, CDR1 MNHNS and CDR2 SASEGT. The CDR3 coding sequence is TGTGCCAGCAGTGAAGCGAGGCGGGGGGCCTACGAGCAGTACTTC. It encodes CASSEARRGAYEQYF.

This chain joins TRBV2 and TRBJ1-2, with a tentative D call TRBD1 (5 bases). CDR1 is SNHLY and CDR2 is FYNNEI in the germline V gene. This CDR3 contains 13 residues. Trimming cost V 4 bases and J 4 bases, with 10 bases left between them. The CDR3 loop is CASSVAGIYGYTF. The DNA for the CDR3 is TGTGCCAGCAGTGTAGCAGGGATCTATGGCTACACCTTC.

This clone was detected only a few times. The chain couples TRBV7-9 to TRBJ2-7; no clear D gene. Germline V gives CDR1 SEHNR, CDR2 FQNEAQ (reference sequence). V was pared by 5 bases and J by 2 bases, with 13 bases between. CDR3 length: 14 residues. The CDR3 loop reads CASSHSADPYEQYV. In DNA, the CDR3 is TGTGCCAGCAGCCACTCGGCGGACCCCTACGAGCAGTACGTC.

The rearrangement uses TRBV11-2 and TRBJ1-1; D is unresolved. This CDR3 has 15 residues. CDR1 and CDR2 from the germline V gene are SGHAT and FQNNGV. With 5 bases removed from V and 0 bases from J, the gap between germline ends came to 13 bases. The CDR3 reads CASSQGPGLNTEAFF. CDR3 nucleotide sequence: TGTGCCAGCAGCCAAGGCCCAGGCTTGAACACTGAAGCTTTCTTT.

The chain couples TRBV29-1 to TRBJ2-1; no clear D. Germline CDR1 and CDR2: SQVTM and ANQGSEA. This CDR3 comprises 14 residues. V dropped 6 bases and J dropped 0 bases, with 12 bases sitting between them. The CDR3 DNA reads TGCAGCGTGAAGAGGTCAGGCTCCTACAATGAGCAGTTCTTC. Translating gives CSVKRSGSYNEQFF.

The genes are TRBV25-1 and TRBJ2-7; D gene unclear. V was trimmed by 7 bases and J by 0 bases, leaving 4 bases between them. The CDR3 totals 11 residues. Germline assignment: CDR1 MGHDK and CDR2 SYGVNS. The CDR3 region is CASKGSYEQYF. The CDR3, as DNA: TGTGCCAGCAAAGGCTCCTACGAGCAGTACTTC.

The chain couples TRBV27 to TRBJ1-1; the D gene is possibly TRBD1 (5 bases). V lost 5 bases, J lost 4 bases, and 17 bases lay in between. The CDR3 has 15 residues. Germline CDR1 reads MNHEY; CDR2 reads SMNVEV (reference sequence). The CDR3 sequence: CASSTPVGRGTEAFF. CDR3 nucleotide sequence: TGTGCCAGCAGTACCCCGGTAGGGAGGGGCACTGAAGCTTTCTTT.

V gene TRBV7-8 combines with J gene TRBJ2-7; possibly TRBD1 for D (5 bases). Germline CDR1 reads SGHVS; CDR2 reads FQNEAQ. This CDR3 comprises 15 residues. The V and J ends lost 5 bases and 3 bases respectively, with 17 bases between them. The CDR3 sequence is CASSLGQGSFYEQYV. Written as DNA, the CDR3 is TGTGCCAGCAGCCTGGGGCAGGGAAGTTTCTACGAGCAGTACGTC.

The chain is built from TRBV4-1 and TRBJ2-5, with D possibly TRBD2 on 7 matching bases. The CDR3 sequence is 15 residues long. The V gene's germline CDR1 is MGHRA and CDR2 YSYEKL. The germline V and J ends were trimmed by 0 bases and 4 bases, with 12 bases remaining between them. The CDR3 region has the DNA TGCGCCAGCAGCCAAGATGGCGGGGGCGCAGAGACCCAGTACTTC. Protein sequence: CASSQDGGGAETQYF.

The chain has TRBV4-3 and TRBJ2-3; the D gene is possibly TRBD2 (6 bases). Trimming shortened V by 1 base and J by 0 bases, and 17 bases separated the two germline ends. There are 18 residues in the CDR3. Germline V gene data show CDR1 as LGHNA and CDR2 as YSLEER. The CDR3 sequence: CASSQARTGGPSTDTQYF. In nucleotides, the CDR3 is TGCGCCAGCAGCCAAGCCAGGACCGGGGGACCCAGCACAGATACGCAGTATTTT.

This chain joins TRBV9 and TRBJ2-3; possibly TRBD1 or TRBD2 for D (6 bases each). Germline CDR1 is SGDLS and CDR2 is YYNGEE. The CDR3 extends over 14 amino acids. Trimming shortened V by 1 base and J by 3 bases, and 9 bases separated the two germline ends. The CDR3 spells CASSVQGGTDTQYF. The DNA for the CDR3 is TGTGCCAGCAGCGTACAAGGGGGGACAGATACGCAGTATTTT.

This clone has just a few counts. This sequence joins TRBV5-4 and TRBJ1-2; no clear D. The germline gives CDR1 SGHNT, CDR2 YYREEE (reference sequence). V lost 4 bases and J 3 bases, leaving 10 bases between the germline ends. There are 13 residues in the CDR3. CDR3 nucleotides: TGTGCCAGCAGCCCCGACACCTACTATGGCTACACCTTC. This gives the protein CASSPDTYYGYTF.